These T cell receptor beta chains were read from a single sample in a study of blood T cells in healthy people across ages. MiXCR, run by TCRdb on the 5' RACE reads, gives a single entry per CDR3 protein. The table has about 280,000 distinct CDR3 sequences, around 30% seen once; the top ten hold 25% to 35%. Material for sequencing was blood. Receptor source: a woman aged 70 to 79 in good health. Each CDR3 is given with its conserved first and last residue. The D gene is left open where the match is weak. The listing skips clone size in some rows; elsewhere it reads once, few, many or a size class.

d_call | clone_size | j_call | v_call | cdr3_nt | cdr3_aa
NA | NA | TRBJ2-6 | TRBV18 | TGTGCCAGCTCACAGGCGGGTAGCTCTGGGGCCAACGTCCTGACTTTC | CASSQAGSSGANVLTF
NA | many | TRBJ2-3 | TRBV28 | TGTGCCAGCAGCCTCAGTGGTGGGGATACGCAGTATTTT | CASSLSGGDTQYF
NA | NA | TRBJ1-2 | TRBV5-1 | TGCGCCAGCAGCTCAACATACGATGGCTATACCTTC | CASSSTYDGYTF
TRBD1 | NA | TRBJ2-7 | TRBV11-2 | TGTGCCAGCAGCTTGCAAGGGACAGTCTACGAGCAGTACTTC | CASSLQGTVYEQYF
NA | NA | TRBJ2-7 | TRBV28 | TGTGCCAGCAGTTTAGAAGGGCTTGACGAGCAGTACTTC | CASSLEGLDEQYF
NA | NA | TRBJ1-3 | TRBV28 | TGTGCCAGCAGTTTGGCAGTAGGTTCTGGAAACACCATATATTTT | CASSLAVGSGNTIYF
TRBD1 | once | TRBJ2-1 | TRBV4-1 | TGCGCCAGCAGCCAAGGGGACAGGGGATACAATGAGCAGTTCTTC | CASSQGDRGYNEQFF
NA | NA | TRBJ1-5 | TRBV7-9 | TGTGCCAGCAGCTACGGGGGAGAGCCCCAGCATTTT | CASSYGGEPQHF
NA | few | TRBJ1-4 | TRBV5-5 | TGTGCCAGCAGCTTGAACTTGGGTCCGCCTGGGAAGGCTAATGAAAAACTGTTTTTT | CASSLNLGPPGKANEKLFF
TRBD2 | few | TRBJ2-7 | TRBV27 | TGTGCCAGCAGTCTTAGCGGGAACGAGCAGTACTTC | CASSLSGNEQYF
NA | many | TRBJ1-4 | TRBV3-1 | TGTGCCAGCAGCCAAGACGGCGTAGGGGGAAAACTGTTTTTT | CASSQDGVGGKLFF
NA | few | TRBJ2-3 | TRBV7-2 | TGTGCCAGCAGCTTTCCAGGGTCCCGGGATACGCAGTATTTT | CASSFPGSRDTQYF
NA | NA | TRBJ2-5 | TRBV7-2 | TGTGCCAGCAGCTCCGGACTCCATCCAGGGTTC | CASSSGLHPGF
TRBD1 | many | TRBJ2-3 | TRBV19 | TGTGCCAGTAGTTCATCGACAACAGGGGGGAGCACAGATACGCAGTATTTT | CASSSSTTGGSTDTQYF
NA | NA | TRBJ2-1 | TRBV5-8 | TGTGCCAGCAGCTATACTAGCTCCTACAATGAGCAGTTCTTC | CASSYTSSYNEQFF
TRBD2 | NA | TRBJ2-1 | TRBV3-1 | TGTGCCAGCAGCCAATTCAGCGGGAGACTCAATGAGCAGTTCTTC | CASSQFSGRLNEQFF
NA | once | TRBJ2-1 | TRBV4-2 | TGTGCCAGCAGCCAAGAGAGGGGCGATGAGCAGTTCTTC | CASSQERGDEQFF
NA | NA | TRBJ2-2 | TRBV12-3/TRBV12-4 | TGTGCCAGCAGCCCCTCGCGTGCGGCCGGGGAGCTGTTTTTT | CASSPSRAAGELFF
NA | few | TRBJ1-3 | TRBV7-2 | TGTGCCAGCAGCGGGGCCGGGACACCAACTGGAAACACCATATATTTT | CASSGAGTPTGNTIYF
NA | NA | TRBJ2-7 | TRBV7-2 | TGTGCCAGCAGCTTTGGAGGGAACTACGAGCAGTACTTC | CASSFGGNYEQYF
TRBD2 | NA | TRBJ2-1 | TRBV5-1 | TGCGCCAGCAGCTTACTAGCGGAATCCTACAATGAGCAGTTCTTC | CASSLLAESYNEQFF
TRBD2 | NA | TRBJ2-1 | TRBV5-1 | TGCGCCAGCAGCTTCCCCCTAGCGGGAAATGAGCAGTTCTTC | CASSFPLAGNEQFF
TRBD1 | NA | TRBJ2-5 | TRBV11-1 | TGTGCCAGCAGCTCGGGGACAGGGGGCGTCCAAGAGACCCAGTACTTC | CASSSGTGGVQETQYF
NA | many | TRBJ1-1 | TRBV29-1 | TGCAGCGTTCTGAAGGTTGAAGGGGCGGGGGCTTTCTTT | CSVLKVEGAGAFF
TRBD1 | NA | TRBJ2-1 | TRBV10-3 | TGTGCCATCATGAAAGGACAGGCGGTCAATGAGCAGTTCTTC | CAIMKGQAVNEQFF
NA | few | TRBJ1-2 | TRBV18 | TGTGCCAGCTCACCACAAGGGTCCTACTATGGCTACACCTTC | CASSPQGSYYGYTF
TRBD2 | few | TRBJ2-1 | TRBV28 | TGTGCCAGCAGTTCTAGCGGGAGGGCCGTGGGAGAGCAGTTCTTC | CASSSSGRAVGEQFF
TRBD1 | NA | TRBJ1-4 | TRBV20-1 | TGCAGCGCTGAACAGGGGGCTCTCACAAATGAAAAACTGTTTTTT | CSAEQGALTNEKLFF
TRBD1 | NA | TRBJ1-2 | TRBV29-1 | TGCAGCGTTGCACCGGGACAGGACTATGGCTACGCCTTC | CSVAPGQDYGYAF
NA | NA | TRBJ2-2 | TRBV5-6 | TGTGCCAGCAGCTCGTTGGACCGCCACTATAACACCGGGGAGCTGTTTTTT | CASSSLDRHYNTGELFF
TRBD2 | NA | TRBJ2-2 | TRBV4-1 | TGCGCCAGCAGCCAAGATCGGGCTAGCGGGAGTACCGGGGAGCCGTTTTTT | CASSQDRASGSTGEPFF
NA | few | TRBJ2-7 | TRBV12-3/TRBV12-4 | TGTGCCAGCAGTTTTGGGGCAGCGCTAGGCGAGCAGTACTTC | CASSFGAALGEQYF
TRBD1 | few | TRBJ2-1 | TRBV6-6 | TGTGCCAGCAGTGTACAGGGGCGTACCTACAATGAGCAGTTCTTC | CASSVQGRTYNEQFF
NA | NA | TRBJ1-2 | TRBV7-2 | TGTGCCAGCAGCCGGTGGGCCCGCGAAAACTATGGTTACACCTTC | CASSRWARENYGYTF
TRBD2 | few | TRBJ2-5 | TRBV7-9 | TGTGCCAGCAGCCCGGGACTAGAAGAAGAGACCCAGTACTTC | CASSPGLEEETQYF
TRBD1 | few | TRBJ1-4 | TRBV6-5 | TGTGCCAGCGGACCGGGACAGCGTAATGAAAAACTGTTTTTT | CASGPGQRNEKLFF
TRBD2 | few | TRBJ2-7 | TRBV4-1 | TGCGCCAGCAGCCAAGGGACTAGCGGGAGAGGCAGTTCCTACGAGCAGTACTTC | CASSQGTSGRGSSYEQYF
TRBD1 | many | TRBJ2-5 | TRBV29-1 | TGCAGCGTTGACGGGACAGGGGGCCAAGAGACCCAGTACTTC | CSVDGTGGQETQYF
NA | NA | TRBJ2-7 | TRBV11-3 | TGTGCCAGCAGCCCGCCCCCACAAGGCTACGAGCAGTACTTC | CASSPPPQGYEQYF
NA | once | TRBJ2-7 | TRBV29-1 | TGCAGCGTTGAAGGGCAGGACTACGAGCAGTACTTC | CSVEGQDYEQYF
TRBD1 | NA | TRBJ2-5 | TRBV19 | TGTGCCAGTAGGACCACAGGGGGTCGGGAGCAGCACTTC | CASRTTGGREQHF
TRBD1 | NA | TRBJ1-3 | TRBV3-1 | TGTGCCAGCAGCCCCCGAGACAGGGAGGCTGGAAACACCATATATTTT | CASSPRDREAGNTIYF
NA | few | TRBJ2-7 | TRBV29-1 | TGCAGCGCTCGGGAGAGCTCCTACGAGCAGTACTTC | CSARESSYEQYF
NA | few | TRBJ2-1 | TRBV3-1 | TGTGCCAGCAGCCTACTAATCGGAAATGAGCAGTTCTTC | CASSLLIGNEQFF
NA | NA | TRBJ2-7 | TRBV27 | TGTGCCAGCAGACTCACCGGGACGATCTACGAGCAGTACTTC | CASRLTGTIYEQYF